This TCR beta chain stems from a study of T cell repertoires in ileal Crohn's disease. Study-wide background: Patients had a median roughly 7.9-year disease duration, and under 45% were active smokers.

Libraries were prepared by immunoSEQ multiplex PCR; TCRdb keeps only in-frame clonotypes and omits some of them. The profile shows nearly 5,500 clones, roughly 87% of them singletons. The study, taken as a whole, reports: Active smokers at surgery had more clonal expansions than non-smokers. All patients with clonality above 26.8% had endoscopic recurrence.

About this clone: The antigen remains unidentified.

This CDR3 is 14 amino acids long. Trimming removed 3 bases from V and 2 bases from J, with 8 bases in between. Germline loops: CDR1 SGHRS, CDR2 YFSETQ. Time point meaning: inflamed ileum from the surgical specimen. This receptor was obtained from an adult with Crohn's disease. The sequencing input was ileal tissue. The gene calls are TRBV5-1 and TRBJ2-2; the D is unclear. The CDR3 nucleotides are TGCGCCAGCAGCTCCGAATCTAACACCGGGGAGCTGTTTTTT. This encodes CASSSESNTGELFF. The full variable domain, with the rest looked up from reference TRBV5-1 and TRBJ2-2, is KAGVTQTPRYLIKTRGQQVTLSCSPISGHRSVSWYQQTPGQGLQFLFEYFSETQRNKGNFPGRFSGRQFSNSRSEMNVSTLELGDSALYLCASSSESNTGELFFGEGSRLTVL.